Following are 27 T cell receptor beta chains from one sample sequenced in a study of CD8 T cells in Susac syndrome. RNA amounts of about 0.5 to 1 ug underwent reverse transcription with random hexamers. One entry per CDR3 protein results from TCRdb running MiXCR on the immunoSEQ multiplex PCR reads. The table lists some 90,000 distinct CDR3 sequences, about 93% of them singletons. The sample was CD8+ T cells from PBMCs. Receptors originate from a human donor in good health.

The sample holds one count of this clonotype. The V and J genes are TRBV6-9 and TRBJ2-2, with TRBD2 matching 10 bases. The germline gives CDR1 MNHGY, CDR2 SVAAGI. This CDR3 contains 18 residues. The V segment lost 5 bases and the J segment 0 bases; nucleotides outside the gene matches: 9. The CDR3 sequence: CASSPPPAGGPNTGELFF. The CDR3 bases are TGTGCCAGCAGTCCCCCCCCAGCGGGGGGGCCGAACACCGGGGAGCTGTTTTTT.

Here the CDR3 DNA reads TGTGCCAGCAGCTCAATCGGACTAGTTCGTGAGCAGTTCTTC. It specifies CASSSIGLVREQFF. The chain is built from TRBV7-6 and TRBJ2-1; 7 nucleotides match TRBD2. Germline lookup yields CDR1 SGHVS and CDR2 FNYEAQ. The CDR3 is 14 amino acids. V was pared by 4 bases and J by 9 bases, with 9 bases of the junction left unmatched.

The V and J genes are TRBV9 and TRBJ1-5; D gene unclear. CDR3 size: 15 residues. Trimming removed 2 bases at V and 1 base at J, with 10 bases between. Germline V CDR1 and CDR2: SGDLS, YYNGEE. CDR3 residues: CASSVDVSSNQPQHF. The CDR3 DNA reads TGTGCCAGCAGCGTTGACGTTTCGAGCAATCAGCCCCAGCATTTT.

DNA for the CDR3: TGTGCCAGCGGGCCGGAGGGACCCACAGATACGCAGTATTTT. As protein: CASGPEGPTDTQYF. This chain uses TRBV9 with TRBJ2-3, with D possibly being TRBD2 (6 bases). CDR3 length: 14 amino acids. V lost 7 bases and J 2 bases, leaving 14 bases between the germline ends. The germline CDR1 and CDR2 sequences are SGDLS and YYNGEE.

V is TRBV29-1 and J is TRBJ2-1, with 7 bases lining up with TRBD1. Germline V lookup: CDR1 SQVTM, CDR2 ANQGSEA. Unmatched junction bases numbered 9, after V lost 7 bases and J lost 6 bases. The CDR3 runs to 13 residues. In DNA form, the CDR3 reads TGCAGCGCTCAAACAGGGGCGCGCAATGAGCAGTTCTTC. This translates into CSAQTGARNEQFF.

The chain employs TRBV5-1 and TRBJ1-2; D might be TRBD1 (5 bases). The CDR3 length is 14 residues. Trimming took off 0 bases at V and 7 bases at J, with 13 bases between the two ends. Germline CDR1 is SGHRS and CDR2 is YFSETQ. In DNA, the CDR3 is TGCGCCAGCAGCTTGGGACGGGGACGTGGTGGCTACACCTTC. This encodes CASSLGRGRGGYTF.

The V call is TRBV6-1, the J call TRBJ2-3, with D uncertain. Germline CDR1 is MNHNS and CDR2 is SASEGT. V gave up 4 bases and J gave up 2 bases, with 13 bases separating them. This CDR3 is built from 15 residues. The CDR3 nucleotides read TGTGCCAGCAGTGCATTAACCCCCCCCACAGATACGCAGTATTTT. It translates to CASSALTPPTDTQYF.

The chain combines TRBV2 with TRBJ2-1; weak D call: TRBD1 (6 bases). Germline V gene data show CDR1 as SNHLY and CDR2 as FYNNEI. The CDR3 length is 13 residues. V lost 5 bases, J lost 9 bases, and 14 bases lay in between. CDR3 loop: CASSLRGLGEQFF. The CDR3 DNA follows: TGTGCCAGCAGTCTAAGGGGGTTGGGTGAGCAGTTCTTC.

The chain has TRBV6-6 and TRBJ2-7; D uncertain. Trimming pared 3 bases from V and 6 bases from J, leaving 15 bases between. CDR3 length: 14 amino acids. Per germline, CDR1 MNHNY and CDR2 SVGAGI (reference sequence). CDR3 residues: CASSYEAARSEQYF. Here the CDR3 DNA reads TGTGCCAGCAGTTATGAGGCCGCTCGAAGCGAGCAGTACTTC.

This chain's CDR3 is CSVEDRDRVFNEQFF. In DNA, the CDR3 is TGCAGCGTTGAAGACCGGGACAGGGTGTTCAATGAGCAGTTCTTC. The rearrangement links TRBV29-1 to TRBJ2-1, with 9 bases identical to TRBD1. From germline, CDR1 is SQVTM and CDR2 ANQGSEA. With V trimmed by 0 bases and J by 6 bases, 6 bases remained unmatched. This CDR3 region has 15 residues.

This CDR3 is CASSESQVYEQYF. DNA of the CDR3: TGTGCCAGCAGTGAATCTCAGGTCTACGAGCAGTACTTC. V usage is TRBV25-1 and J usage is TRBJ2-7; D is undetermined. Germline lookup yields CDR1 MGHDK and CDR2 SYGVNS. The CDR3 is 13 residues long. Trimming removed 1 base at V and 3 bases at J, with 7 bases between.

This chain joins TRBV6-1 and TRBJ2-1; D might be TRBD1 or TRBD2, each matching 5 bases. Trimming cost V 1 base and J 2 bases, with 15 bases left between them. CDR3 length equals 17 residues. In germline, CDR1 is MNHNS, CDR2 SASEGT. CDR3 DNA: TGTGCCAGCAGTGAAGACATGTCGACGGGACCCTACAATGAGCAGTTCTTC. This encodes CASSEDMSTGPYNEQFF.

The V call is TRBV29-1, the J call TRBJ2-7; D might be TRBD1 or TRBD2, each matching 6 bases. CDR1 is SQVTM and CDR2 is ANQGSEA in the germline V gene. CDR3 length: 13 amino acids. Trimming cost V 6 bases and J 0 bases, with 12 bases left between them. CDR3 sequence: CSVKGGSSYEQYF. In DNA form, the CDR3 reads TGCAGCGTCAAGGGGGGAAGCTCCTACGAGCAGTACTTC.

V gene TRBV7-2 combines with J gene TRBJ2-1; D is uncertain. From germline, CDR1 is SGHTA and CDR2 FQGNSA. Trimming removed 2 bases at V and 3 bases at J, with 11 bases between. This CDR3 contains 15 residues. CDR3 residues: CASSLLWGNYNEQFF. In DNA form, the CDR3 reads TGTGCCAGCAGCTTACTCTGGGGAAACTACAATGAGCAGTTCTTC.

The CDR3 loop reads CASSLARASEQYF. DNA of the CDR3: TGTGCCAGCAGTTTAGCCAGGGCCAGCGAGCAGTACTTC. V is TRBV12-3 or TRBV12-4 and J is TRBJ2-7, with D perhaps TRBD1 (5 bases). CDR3 size: 13 residues. Trimming pared 0 bases from V and 6 bases from J, leaving 9 bases between.

DNA for the CDR3: TGTGCCAGCAGCACGACAGGGGATGTGAACACTGAAGCTTTCTTT. Its translation: CASSTTGDVNTEAFF. The V gene is TRBV5-6, the J gene TRBJ1-1; 8 positions agree with TRBD1. V lost 4 bases to trimming and J lost 0 bases; unmatched junction nucleotides: 5. From germline, CDR1 is SGHDT and CDR2 YYEEEE. This CDR3 spans 15 amino acids.

The genes are TRBV27 and TRBJ2-5; D might be TRBD1 (5 bases). The V and J ends lost 2 bases and 1 base respectively, with 11 bases between them. CDR3 length: 15 amino acids. Germline CDR1 reads MNHEY; CDR2 reads SMNVEV (reference sequence). This CDR3 is CASSLVRQGQETQYF. The DNA of the CDR3 is TGTGCCAGCAGTTTAGTACGGCAGGGCCAAGAGACCCAGTACTTC.

The V call is TRBV4-2, the J call TRBJ1-1, with TRBD1 matching 10 bases. V lost 4 bases and J lost 4; bases outside the gene matches: 3. Germline CDR1 LGHNA, CDR2 YNFKEQ. The CDR3 spans 14 residues. As DNA, the CDR3 is TGTGCCAGCAGCCCCTGGGACAGGGGCACTGAAGCTTTCTTT. Translated: CASSPWDRGTEAFF.

This chain connects TRBV7-9 to TRBJ2-5, with 8 bases aligning to TRBD1. Germline loops: CDR1 SEHNR, CDR2 FQNEAQ (reference sequence). The ends lost 5 bases at V and 6 bases at J; junction bases unmatched: 14. CDR3 length equals 16 residues. The CDR3 nucleotides read TGTGCCAGCAGCGCACACCGAACCCAGGGGGCCAAGACCCAGTACTTC. Amino acids: CASSAHRTQGAKTQYF.

The rearrangement joins TRBV12-3 or TRBV12-4 to TRBJ2-3, with 8 nucleotides matching TRBD1. The CDR3 loop spans 12 amino acids. The V segment lost 6 bases and the J segment 5 bases; nucleotides outside the gene matches: 1. The CDR3 sequence: CASRTGEDTQYF. For the CDR3, the DNA is TGTGCCAGCAGGACAGGGGAAGATACGCAGTATTTT.

In its sample, this clonotype was seen once. In nucleotides, the CDR3 is TGTGCCAGCAGCTTGAGAACTAGCGGGGGGGCCGGCCCCTACGAGCAGTACTTC. This sequence encodes CASSLRTSGGAGPYEQYF. The chain couples TRBV5-6 to TRBJ2-7, with 13 bases fitting TRBD2. CDR3 length: 18 amino acids. The trim removed 1 base at V and 2 bases at J, leaving 9 bases unmatched. The germline CDR1 and CDR2 sequences are SGHDT and YYEEEE. The full variable domain, completed using reference TRBV5-6 and TRBJ2-7, is DAGVTQSPTHLIKTRGQQVTLRCSPKSGHDTVSWYQQALGQGPQFIFQYYEEEERQRGNFPDRFSGHQFPNYSSELNVNALLLGDSALYLCASSLRTSGGAGPYEQYFGPGTRLTVT.

This chain links TRBV5-6 with TRBJ2-5; D is unresolved. V was pared by 2 bases and J by 3 bases, with 11 bases between. This CDR3 comprises 14 residues. CDR1 is SGHDT and CDR2 is YYEEEE in the germline V gene. The DNA for the CDR3 is TGTGCCAGCAGCTTCCTGATTTCGGAAGAGACCCAGTACTTC. Translation gives CASSFLISEETQYF. Full variable domain (outside the CDR3, taken from reference TRBV5-6 and TRBJ2-5): DAGVTQSPTHLIKTRGQQVTLRCSPKSGHDTVSWYQQALGQGPQFIFQYYEEEERQRGNFPDRFSGHQFPNYSSELNVNALLLGDSALYLCASSFLISEETQYFGPGTRLLVL.

The chain couples TRBV12-3 or TRBV12-4 to TRBJ1-1; 8 nucleotides agree with TRBD1. With 2 bases clipped from V and 8 bases from J, the junction kept 10 bases outside the gene matches. The CDR3 spans 15 residues. The CDR3: CASSLFQGAGGEAFF. CDR3 sequence (DNA): TGTGCCAGCAGTTTATTCCAGGGGGCTGGGGGCGAAGCTTTCTTT.

The chain couples TRBV9 to TRBJ2-1; 9 bases are a match to TRBD2. Unmatched junction bases numbered 7, after V lost 2 bases and J lost 10 bases. The CDR3 totals 14 residues. Germline CDR1 reads SGDLS; CDR2 reads YYNGEE. CDR3 amino acids: CASSVGGGAWEQFF. The CDR3 region has the DNA TGTGCCAGCAGCGTCGGCGGGGGGGCATGGGAGCAGTTCTTC.

This clonotype was recorded once. The CDR3 reads CASSGGGLDIQYF. DNA of the CDR3: TGTGCCAGCAGCGGGGGGGGGCTGGACATTCAGTACTTC. The chain recombines TRBV27 with TRBJ2-4; 8 bases agree with TRBD2. Germline V gene lookup returns CDR1 MNHEY and CDR2 SMNVEV (reference sequence). Germline trimming cut 6 bases from V and 8 bases from J; bases unmatched to any gene: 6. The CDR3 spans 13 residues.

The rearrangement joins TRBV19 to TRBJ2-7; D perhaps matches TRBD1 (6 bases). The CDR3 extends over 14 amino acids. V shed 2 bases and J shed 3 bases, with 11 bases lying between them. Per germline, CDR1 LNHDA and CDR2 SQIVND (reference sequence). CDR3 nucleotide sequence: TGTGCCAGTAGTATACAAACAGGGATCTACGAGCAGTACTTC. Protein sequence: CASSIQTGIYEQYF.

CDR3 bases: TGTGCCAGCAGCTTAGGCCCAGGAGGGGAAGCTTTCTTT. It specifies CASSLGPGGEAFF. The chain employs TRBV7-6 and TRBJ1-1, with D unresolved. The V gene lost 1 base and the J gene lost 8 bases, with 11 bases spanning the gap. This CDR3 spans 13 amino acids. The germline V gene has CDR1 SGHVS and CDR2 FNYEAQ.